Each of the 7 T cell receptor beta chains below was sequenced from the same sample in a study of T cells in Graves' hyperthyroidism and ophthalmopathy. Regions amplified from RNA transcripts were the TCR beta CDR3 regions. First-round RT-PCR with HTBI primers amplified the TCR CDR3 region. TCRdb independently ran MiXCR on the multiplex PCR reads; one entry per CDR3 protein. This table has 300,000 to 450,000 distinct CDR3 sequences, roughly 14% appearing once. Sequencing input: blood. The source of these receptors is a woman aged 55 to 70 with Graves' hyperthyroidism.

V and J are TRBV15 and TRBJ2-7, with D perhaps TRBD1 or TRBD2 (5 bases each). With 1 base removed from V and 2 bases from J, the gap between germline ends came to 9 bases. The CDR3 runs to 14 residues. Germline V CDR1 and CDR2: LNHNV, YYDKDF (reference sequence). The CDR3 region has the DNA TGTGCCACCAGCAGAGGGGACCCAGCCTACGAGCAGTACTTC. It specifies CATSRGDPAYEQYF. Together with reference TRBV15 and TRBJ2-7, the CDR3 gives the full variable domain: DAMVIQNPRYQVTQFGKPVTLSCSQTLNHNVMYWYQQKSSQAPKLLFHYYDKDFNNEADTPDNFQSRRPNTSFCFLDIRSPGLGDTAMYLCATSRGDPAYEQYFGPGTRLTVT.

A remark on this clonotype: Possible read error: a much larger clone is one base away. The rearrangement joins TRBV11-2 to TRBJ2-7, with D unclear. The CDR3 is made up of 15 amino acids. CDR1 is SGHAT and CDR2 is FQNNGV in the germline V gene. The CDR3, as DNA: TGTGCCGGCAGCTTATTTGAGGAAATCCTCTACGAGCAGTACTTC. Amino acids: CAGSLFEEILYEQYF.

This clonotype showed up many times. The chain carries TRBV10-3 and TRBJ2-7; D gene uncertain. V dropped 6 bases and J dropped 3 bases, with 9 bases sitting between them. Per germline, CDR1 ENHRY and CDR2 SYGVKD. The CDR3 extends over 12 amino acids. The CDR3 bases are TGTGCCATCAGCCTAAACAGCTACGAGCAGTACTTC. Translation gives CAISLNSYEQYF.

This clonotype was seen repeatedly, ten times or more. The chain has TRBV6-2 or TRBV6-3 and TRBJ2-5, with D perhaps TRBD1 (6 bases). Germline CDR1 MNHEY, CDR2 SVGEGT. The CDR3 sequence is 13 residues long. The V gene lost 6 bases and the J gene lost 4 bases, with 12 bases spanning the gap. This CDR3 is CASSPTGTETQYF. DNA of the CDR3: TGTGCCAGCAGCCCCACAGGGACAGAGACCCAGTACTTC.

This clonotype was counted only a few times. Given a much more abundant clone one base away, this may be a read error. The CDR3 DNA is TGTGCCAGCAGCCCGGAGACCCAGTACTTC. The encoded protein is CASSPETQYF. This chain connects TRBV2 to TRBJ2-5; D is uncertain. This CDR3 comprises 10 residues. V was pared by 6 bases and J by 5 bases, with 4 bases between. The V gene's germline CDR1 is SNHLY and CDR2 FYNNEI.

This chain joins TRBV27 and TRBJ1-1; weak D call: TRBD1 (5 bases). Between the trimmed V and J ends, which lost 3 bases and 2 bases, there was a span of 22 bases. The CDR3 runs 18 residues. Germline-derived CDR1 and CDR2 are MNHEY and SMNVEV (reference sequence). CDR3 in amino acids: CASSFGLIIGAGNTEAFF. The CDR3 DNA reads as TGTGCCAGCAGTTTTGGGTTGATTATCGGGGCAGGCAACACTGAAGCTTTCTTT.

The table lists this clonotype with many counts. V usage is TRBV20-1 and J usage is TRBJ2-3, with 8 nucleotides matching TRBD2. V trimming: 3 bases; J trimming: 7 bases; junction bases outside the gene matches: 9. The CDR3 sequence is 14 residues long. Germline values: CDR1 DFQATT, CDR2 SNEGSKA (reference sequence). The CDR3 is CSASVSGILNTQYF. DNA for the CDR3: TGCAGTGCTAGTGTTAGCGGGATCCTCAATACGCAGTATTTT.